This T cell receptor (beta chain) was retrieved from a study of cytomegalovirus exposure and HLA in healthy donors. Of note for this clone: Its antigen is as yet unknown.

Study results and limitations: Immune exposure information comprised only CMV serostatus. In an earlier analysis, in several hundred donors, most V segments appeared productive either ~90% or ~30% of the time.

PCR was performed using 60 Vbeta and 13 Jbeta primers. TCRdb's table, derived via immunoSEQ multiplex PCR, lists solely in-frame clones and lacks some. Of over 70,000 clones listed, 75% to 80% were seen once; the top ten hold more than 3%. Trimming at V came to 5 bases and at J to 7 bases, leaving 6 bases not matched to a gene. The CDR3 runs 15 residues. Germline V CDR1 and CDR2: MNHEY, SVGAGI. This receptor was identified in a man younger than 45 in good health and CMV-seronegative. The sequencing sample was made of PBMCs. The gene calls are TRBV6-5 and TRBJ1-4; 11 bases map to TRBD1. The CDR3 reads CASSPGTGGFEKLFF. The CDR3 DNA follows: TGTGCCAGCAGTCCCGGGACAGGGGGTTTTGAAAAACTGTTTTTT.